This is a list of T cell receptor beta chains from one sample in a study of blood T cells in healthy people across ages. TCRdb redid the calling of the 5' RACE reads with MiXCR, one entry per CDR3 protein. The data contain around 940,000 distinct CDR3 sequences, roughly 50% of them singletons. The sequencing sample was made of blood. The source of these receptors is an older woman in good health. Both conserved end residues are part of each CDR3. A D gene is named only where the DNA matches it firmly. Clone size is shown for a subset of rows, as once, few, many or a class of expanded clone.

J: TRBJ2-1; V: TRBV20-1; D: TRBD2; size: once; DNA: TGCAGTGCTAGGATCCCGACTAGCCCGATGTATATCACTGAGCAGTTCTTC; CDR3: CSARIPTSPMYITEQFF
J: TRBJ2-2; V: TRBV9; D: TRBD2; size: .; DNA: TGTGCCAGCAGCGTAGCTAGCGGGAGGAGAATTACCGGGGAGCTGTTTTTT; CDR3: CASSVASGRRITGELFF
J: TRBJ2-1; V: TRBV29-1; D: TRBD1; size: many; DNA: TGCAGCGGAACAGGGGGCGCGTCCGGCTACAATGAGCAGTTCTTC; CDR3: CSGTGGASGYNEQFF
J: TRBJ2-2; V: TRBV29-1; D: .; size: few; DNA: TGCAGCGCCGTGGGACTGTACACCGGGGAGCTGTTTTTT; CDR3: CSAVGLYTGELFF
J: TRBJ1-2; V: TRBV9; D: TRBD1; size: few; DNA: TGTGCCAGCAGCGCCTCCGGGACAGGGGACTATGGCTACACCTTC; CDR3: CASSASGTGDYGYTF
J: TRBJ1-6; V: TRBV6-1; D: .; size: few; DNA: TGTGCCAGCAGTGAATTGCAGGGCCAAAATTCACCCCTCCACTTT; CDR3: CASSELQGQNSPLHF
J: TRBJ2-4; V: TRBV6-1; D: .; size: few; DNA: TGTGCCAGCAGGGGGAGGAATGGTGCCAAAAACATTCAGTACTTC; CDR3: CASRGRNGAKNIQYF
J: TRBJ1-5; V: TRBV4-2; D: .; size: few; DNA: TGTGCCAGCAGCCAAGATAGGGGCAGGTTATTCAATCAGCCCCAGCATTTT; CDR3: CASSQDRGRLFNQPQHF
J: TRBJ2-3; V: TRBV12-3/TRBV12-4; D: .; size: few; DNA: TGTGCCAGCAGGTTTGGGACCACCAAAACCACAGATACGCAGTATTTT; CDR3: CASRFGTTKTTDTQYF
J: TRBJ2-7; V: TRBV28; D: .; size: few; DNA: TGTGCCAGCAGTTCTAGCGACTACGAGCAGTACTTC; CDR3: CASSSSDYEQYF
J: TRBJ2-2; V: TRBV7-6; D: .; size: few; DNA: TGTGCCAGCAGCTTAGGAGGCCAGAACACCGGGGAGCTGTTTTTT; CDR3: CASSLGGQNTGELFF
J: TRBJ2-2; V: TRBV7-2; D: TRBD2; size: .; DNA: TGTGCCAGTAGCGGGAGGATGAACACCGGGGAGCTGTTTTTT; CDR3: CASSGRMNTGELFF
J: TRBJ2-3; V: TRBV29-1; D: TRBD2; size: few; DNA: TGCAGCGTTGGTACGGGAGGGGTCGTCGGTGGTACGCAGTATTTT; CDR3: CSVGTGGVVGGTQYF
J: TRBJ2-5; V: TRBV30; D: .; size: .; DNA: TGTGCCTGGAGATCTGTTCAAGAGACCCAGTACTTC; CDR3: CAWRSVQETQYF
J: TRBJ1-6; V: TRBV20-1; D: .; size: .; DNA: TGTAGTGCTAGGCCAGGGGCTAATAATTCACCCCTCCACTTT; CDR3: CSARPGANNSPLHF
J: TRBJ2-3; V: TRBV27; D: .; size: .; DNA: TGTGCCAGCGGGATCCCAGGGGTAGGCTCAGATACGCAGTATTTT; CDR3: CASGIPGVGSDTQYF
J: TRBJ2-3; V: TRBV6-2/TRBV6-3; D: TRBD2; size: few; DNA: TGTGCCAGCAGACTCCCCGGGACTAGCGGCACAGATACGCAGTATTTT; CDR3: CASRLPGTSGTDTQYF
J: TRBJ2-3; V: TRBV12-3/TRBV12-4; D: .; size: .; DNA: TGTGCCAGCAGTCCTACCCCGCGCACAGATACGCAGTATTTT; CDR3: CASSPTPRTDTQYF
J: TRBJ2-3; V: TRBV10-3; D: TRBD2; size: .; DNA: TGTGCCATCAGCGGGGATCTAGCGGGAGGAAGAGATACGCAGTATTTT; CDR3: CAISGDLAGGRDTQYF
J: TRBJ2-7; V: TRBV24-1; D: .; size: .; DNA: TGTGCCACCGCCGGGACTGTCACCTACGAGCAGTACTTC; CDR3: CATAGTVTYEQYF
J: TRBJ2-7; V: TRBV29-1; D: .; size: .; DNA: TGCAGCGGGTACGGGACGTCCTACGAGCAGTACTTC; CDR3: CSGYGTSYEQYF
J: TRBJ2-4; V: TRBV6-2/TRBV6-3; D: .; size: once; DNA: TGTGCCAGCAGTTACGGGGGCCCACTAGCCAAAAACATTCAGTACTTC; CDR3: CASSYGGPLAKNIQYF
J: TRBJ2-7; V: TRBV7-2; D: TRBD2; size: .; DNA: TGTGCCAGCAGCTTAGCGGGAGGCGGCGGGGGGTACTTC; CDR3: CASSLAGGGGGYF
J: TRBJ2-3; V: TRBV15; D: .; size: .; DNA: TGTGCCACCAGCAAGATCACAGATACGCAGTATTTT; CDR3: CATSKITDTQYF
J: TRBJ1-4; V: TRBV29-1; D: .; size: few; DNA: TGCAGCGTTGAAGATTCTGGCCTCTCGGGAGAAAAACTGTTTTTT; CDR3: CSVEDSGLSGEKLFF
J: TRBJ2-7; V: TRBV7-9; D: TRBD1; size: few; DNA: TGTGCCAGCGGGACAGGGACTGGGTTCGAGCAGTACTTC; CDR3: CASGTGTGFEQYF
J: TRBJ2-7; V: TRBV28; D: TRBD2; size: .; DNA: TGTGCCAGCAGTTTAGGGACTAGCGGGACCCTCTACGAGCAGTACTTC; CDR3: CASSLGTSGTLYEQYF